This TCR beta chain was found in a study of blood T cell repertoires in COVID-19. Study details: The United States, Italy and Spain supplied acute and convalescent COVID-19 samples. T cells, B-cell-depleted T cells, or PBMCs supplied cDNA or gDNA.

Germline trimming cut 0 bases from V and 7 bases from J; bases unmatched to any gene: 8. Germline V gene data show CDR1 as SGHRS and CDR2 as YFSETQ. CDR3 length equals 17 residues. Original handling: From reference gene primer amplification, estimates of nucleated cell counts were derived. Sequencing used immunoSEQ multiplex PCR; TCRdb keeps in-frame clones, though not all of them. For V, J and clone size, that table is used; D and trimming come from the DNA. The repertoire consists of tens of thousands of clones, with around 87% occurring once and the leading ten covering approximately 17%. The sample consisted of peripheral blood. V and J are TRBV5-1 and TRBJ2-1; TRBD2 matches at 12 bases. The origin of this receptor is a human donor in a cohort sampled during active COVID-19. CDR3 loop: CASSLAASGGASNEQFF. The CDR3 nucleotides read TGCGCCAGCAGCTTGGCGGCTAGCGGGGGGGCGTCGAATGAGCAGTTCTTC.